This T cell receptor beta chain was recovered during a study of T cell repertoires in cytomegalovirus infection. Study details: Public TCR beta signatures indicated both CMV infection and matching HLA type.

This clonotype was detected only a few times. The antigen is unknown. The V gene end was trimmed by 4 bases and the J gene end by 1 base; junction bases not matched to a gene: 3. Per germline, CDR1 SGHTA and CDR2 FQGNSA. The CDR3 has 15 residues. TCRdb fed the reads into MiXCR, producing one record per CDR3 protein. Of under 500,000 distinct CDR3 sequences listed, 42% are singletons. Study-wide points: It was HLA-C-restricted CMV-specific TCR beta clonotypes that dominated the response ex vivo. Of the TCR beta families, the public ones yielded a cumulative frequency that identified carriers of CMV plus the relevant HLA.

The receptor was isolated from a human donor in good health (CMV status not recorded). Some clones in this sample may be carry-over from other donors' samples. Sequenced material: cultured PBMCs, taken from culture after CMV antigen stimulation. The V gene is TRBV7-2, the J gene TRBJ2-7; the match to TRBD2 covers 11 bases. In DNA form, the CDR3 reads TGTGCCAGCAGCTCCCGACTAGCGGGATCCTACGAGCAGTACTTC. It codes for CASSSRLAGSYEQYF.